The 11 T cell receptor beta chains listed next were all sequenced from one sample in a study of cytomegalovirus exposure and HLA in healthy donors. The study ran its PCR with 60 Vbeta and 13 Jbeta primers. Sequencing was performed with immunoSEQ multiplex PCR; in TCRdb, only in-frame clones are kept and a portion is missing. This sample yields roughly 150,000 clones, of which 75% are seen a single time; just under 3% belongs to the top ten. Material: PBMCs. The receptors were gathered from a woman between 50 and 59 years old in good health and CMV-seropositive.

The chain has TRBV19 and TRBJ1-1; 7 nucleotides match TRBD1. CDR3 length equals 15 residues. Germline assignment: CDR1 LNHDA and CDR2 SQIVND (reference sequence). V trimming: 8 bases; J trimming: 7 bases; junction bases outside the gene matches: 16. Written as DNA, the CDR3 is TGTGCCAGTCATAATATCGGGACAGCTGCTGATGAAGCTTTCTTT. It yields the protein CASHNIGTAADEAFF.

The chain employs TRBV5-4 and TRBJ1-6; 7 bases fit TRBD1. The germline V gene encodes CDR1 SGHNT and CDR2 YYREEE (reference sequence). After removal of 3 bases from V and 10 bases from J, the junction contained 7 bases not matched to a gene. This CDR3 has 14 residues. CDR3 in amino acids: CASSSQGVQSPLHF. The DNA for the CDR3 is TGTGCCAGCAGCTCTCAGGGGGTGCAATCACCCCTCCACTTT.

This sequence joins TRBV2 and TRBJ2-2; 10 bases are shared with TRBD1. V lost 4 bases, J lost 6 bases, and 2 bases stayed unmatched. CDR1 and CDR2 from the germline V gene are SNHLY and FYNNEI. The CDR3 consists of 14 residues. The CDR3 DNA reads TGTGCCAGCAGTGGACAGGGGGCTGCCGGGGAGCTGTTTTTT. Encoded protein: CASSGQGAAGELFF.

In DNA form, the CDR3 reads TGCGCCAGCAGCCTCACACCGGGGACAGGCAGTGTCTACGAGCAGTACTTC. Its translation: CASSLTPGTGSVYEQYF. This chain uses TRBV4-1 with TRBJ2-7, with TRBD1 matching 8 bases. This CDR3 region has 17 residues. Germline CDR1 reads MGHRA; CDR2 reads YSYEKL. V dropped 4 bases and J dropped 3; count of bases not matched to a gene: 14.

The chain carries TRBV10-3 and TRBJ2-2; 10 bases fit TRBD1. V dropped 10 bases and J dropped 4; count of bases not matched to a gene: 6. Germline CDR1 ENHRY, CDR2 SYGVKD. The CDR3 is 14 residues long. The CDR3, as DNA: TGTGCCACCCATAGGACAGGGGGCACCGGGGAGCTGTTTTTT. Protein sequence: CATHRTGGTGELFF.

The chain couples TRBV2 to TRBJ1-5; 7 bases are shared with TRBD1. Germline values: CDR1 SNHLY, CDR2 FYNNEI. With 7 bases clipped from V and 7 bases from J, the junction kept 7 bases outside the gene matches. This CDR3 contains 13 residues. The CDR3 DNA reads TGTGCCAGCATGGGCCAGGGGGGCCAGCCCCAGCATTTT. Residues: CASMGQGGQPQHF.

The rearrangement joins TRBV7-9 to TRBJ1-4; the match to TRBD1 covers 7 bases. Germline V CDR1 and CDR2: SEHNR, FQNEAQ (reference sequence). With V trimmed by 0 bases and J by 8 bases, 6 bases remained unmatched. The CDR3 extends over 15 amino acids. CDR3 amino acids: CASSLAYRDSEKLFF. CDR3 nucleotides: TGTGCCAGCAGCTTAGCATACAGGGACAGCGAAAAACTGTTTTTT.

V and J are TRBV7-2 and TRBJ2-5, with D possibly matching TRBD2 (6 bases). Trimming shortened V by 5 bases and J by 7 bases, and 17 bases separated the two germline ends. CDR3 length: 14 residues. Germline V gives CDR1 SGHTA, CDR2 FQGNSA. In DNA form, the CDR3 reads TGTGCCAGCAGCCCACCCAGCGGGCCGGGGACCCAGTACTTC. It translates to CASSPPSGPGTQYF. Full variable domain (missing parts from reference TRBV7-2 and TRBJ2-5): GAGVSQSPSNKVTEKGKDVELRCDPISGHTALYWYRQSLGQGLEFLIYFQGNSAPDKSGLPSDRFSAERTGGSVSTLTIQRTQQEDSAVYLCASSPPSGPGTQYFGPGTRLLVL.

Turning to this clone: The junction differs from germline at one of its ends, possibly a read error. The chain has TRBV29-1 and TRBJ1-2, with D possibly TRBD1 on 6 matching bases. The CDR3 runs to 13 residues. Germline CDR1 SQVTM, CDR2 ANQGSEA. The CDR3 region is CSVVGGSRGGQNF. CDR3 bases: TGCAGCGTTGTGGGAGGGAGCAGGGGAGGTCAGAACTTC.

The J gene is TRBJ2-1, the V gene TRBV13, with 7 bases that match TRBD2. Germline assignment: CDR1 PRHDT and CDR2 FYEKMQ (reference sequence). The ends lost 2 bases at V and 3 bases at J; junction bases unmatched: 7. This CDR3 has 16 residues. The CDR3 DNA follows: TGTGCCAGCAGCTTATGGCGGGAGATAAACTACAATGAGCAGTTCTTC. Amino acid sequence: CASSLWREINYNEQFF.

The chain recombines TRBV5-6 with TRBJ1-6; D might be TRBD1 (5 bases). This CDR3 region has 15 residues. Trimming cost V 1 base and J 14 bases, with 19 bases left between them. Looked up from germline, CDR1 is SGHDT and CDR2 is YYEEEE. This CDR3 is CASSLWAAGVRALHF. The CDR3 nucleotides read TGTGCCAGCAGCTTGTGGGCAGCTGGGGTCAGGGCCCTCCACTTT.